A selection of T cell receptor beta chains follows, all from one sample in a study of T cells in Graves' hyperthyroidism and ophthalmopathy. A single record per CDR3 protein comes from TCRdb applying MiXCR to the multiplex PCR reads. The table records about 250,000 distinct CDR3 sequences, approximately 25% of them present only once. The specimen was blood. The receptors were sampled from a woman aged 40 to 50 with Graves' ophthalmopathy. The CDR3 runs from the conserved cysteine through the conserved F or W. The D gene is left open where the match is weak. Only some rows state a clone size, as once, few, many or a class for expanded clones.

clone_size d_call j_call v_call cdr3_nt cdr3_aa
. . TRBJ1-1 TRBV20-1 TGCAGTGCTAGAGGAGGGTTGGCTGAAGCTTTCTTT CSARGGLAEAFF
many TRBD2 TRBJ2-7 TRBV5-1 TGCGCCAGCAGCTTGGCCACCGGGACTAGCGGGTTCGAGCAGTACTTC CASSLATGTSGFEQYF
many . TRBJ2-7 TRBV4-2 TGTGCCAGCAGCCCCCCCAACGATGAGCAGTACTTC CASSPPNDEQYF
many TRBD1 TRBJ1-5 TRBV6-1 TGTGCCAGCAGGGAGGGTACAGGGGGTGTCAATCAGCCCCAGCATTTT CASREGTGGVNQPQHF
many . TRBJ2-5 TRBV5-4 TGTGCCAGCAGCTTAGAAGCGGTTGGGGAGACCCAGTACTTC CASSLEAVGETQYF
many . TRBJ1-5 TRBV28 TGTGCCAGCAGTAGGGTGGGCAATCAGCCCCAGCATTTT CASSRVGNQPQHF
. TRBD1 TRBJ1-5 TRBV28 TGTGCCAGCAGGGACCGGGACAGGGGCCATCAGCCCCAGCATTTT CASRDRDRGHQPQHF
many . TRBJ2-7 TRBV7-9 TGTGCCAGCAGGGGGCCGCTGGCCTACGAGCAGTACTTC CASRGPLAYEQYF
many . TRBJ1-1 TRBV28 TGTGCCAGCAGTTTCGCTACAGGGATCGGCACTGAAGCTTTCTTT CASSFATGIGTEAFF
. TRBD1 TRBJ1-2 TRBV3-1 TGTGCCAGCAGCCCGTCGACAGGGTTTGGCTACACCTTC CASSPSTGFGYTF
. . TRBJ1-3 TRBV28 TGTGCCAGCAGATCGCTTCGCTCTGGAAACACCATATATTTT CASRSLRSGNTIYF
many . TRBJ1-1 TRBV28 TGTGCCAGCGGCCTCGGGGTTGGCACTGAAGCTTTCTTT CASGLGVGTEAFF
many TRBD1 TRBJ1-2 TRBV20-1 TGCAGTGCTAGCACCCCAGGGGGATGGGATGGCTACACCTTC CSASTPGGWDGYTF
many . TRBJ2-7 TRBV28 TGTGCCAGCAGACCGATATACCTGGACGAGCAGTACTTC CASRPIYLDEQYF
. . TRBJ2-7 TRBV6-1 TGTGCCAGCAGCCAAGACGGGGCAGGCCTCACCTACGAGCAGTACTTC CASSQDGAGLTYEQYF
many . TRBJ2-2 TRBV20-1 TGCAGTGCTAGGTCAGTGAACACCGGGGAGCTGTTTTTT CSARSVNTGELFF
. TRBD1 TRBJ1-2 TRBV27 TGTGCCAGCAGGTCACAGGGGTGGGGCTACACCTTC CASRSQGWGYTF
many . TRBJ1-5 TRBV2 TGTGCCAGCGGCAAGATAGGTCAGCCCCAGCATTTT CASGKIGQPQHF
. TRBD1 TRBJ1-2 TRBV7-2 TGTGCCAGCAGCTTACTACAGGGGGCGGGCTACACCTTC CASSLLQGAGYTF
many . TRBJ1-5 TRBV5-1 TGCGCCAGCAGCAAGGACAGCAATCAGCCCCAGCATTTT CASSKDSNQPQHF
many TRBD1 TRBJ1-3 TRBV28 TGTGCCAGCAGGGAGGGGGCGACGGGAAACACCATATATTTT CASREGATGNTIYF
many . TRBJ1-6 TRBV28 TGTGCCAGCAGTTTATTGGAAAATAATTCACCCCTCCACTTT CASSLLENNSPLHF
. . TRBJ2-7 TRBV6-1 TGTGCCAGCAGTGAAGCCCGTAGGTCCGAGCAGTACTTC CASSEARRSEQYF
. TRBD1 TRBJ1-1 TRBV5-1 TGCGCCAGCGGACTGACAGGGTTGAACACTGAAGCTTTCTTT CASGLTGLNTEAFF
. . TRBJ1-6 TRBV19 TGTGCCAGTAGTATCCAAGGATCCGATAATTCACCCCTCCACTTT CASSIQGSDNSPLHF
many TRBD1 TRBJ1-2 TRBV30 TGTGCCTGGAGTGTACAACGGACAGGGGGCACCTATGGCTACACCTTC CAWSVQRTGGTYGYTF
few . TRBJ1-1 TRBV10-3 TGTGCCATCACTTTAGACGTAGGCACTGAAGCTTTCTTT CAITLDVGTEAFF
many TRBD1 TRBJ1-1 TRBV20-1 TGCAGTGCTGGGGACAGGGGGAGTATGAACACTGAAGCTTTCTTT CSAGDRGSMNTEAFF
many . TRBJ2-7 TRBV12-3/TRBV12-4 TGTGCCAGCAGTTCCCCGTTACGGGACGGCAACCACGAGCAGTACTTC CASSSPLRDGNHEQYF
many . TRBJ1-1 TRBV10-3 TGTGCCATCAGTGAGTCGCCGGTAAGCACTGAAGCTTTCTTT CAISESPVSTEAFF
many TRBD1 TRBJ1-5 TRBV7-2 TGTGCCAGCAGCTCCCGGACAGGAGATAGCAATCAGCCCCAGCATTTT CASSSRTGDSNQPQHF
. . TRBJ2-5 TRBV4-1 TGTGCCAGCAGCTTACCCGTGGGGGGCCGAGAGACCCAGTACTTC CASSLPVGGRETQYF
many TRBD1 TRBJ2-7 TRBV28 TGTGCCAGCAGTCACAGGGGCTCCTACGAGCAGTACTTC CASSHRGSYEQYF
. . TRBJ1-2 TRBV12-3/TRBV12-4 TGTGCCAGCAGGGAGGGACACTATGGCTACACCTTC CASREGHYGYTF
many . TRBJ2-5 TRBV12-3/TRBV12-4 TGTGCCAGCAGTTTAAGTGGACAAACTGCTCAAGAGACCCAGTACTTC CASSLSGQTAQETQYF
. . TRBJ1-3 TRBV20-1 TGCAGTGCTAGACATACAGTATCTGGAAACACCATATATTTT CSARHTVSGNTIYF
many . TRBJ1-5 TRBV5-5 TGTGCCAGCAGCTTGGACAGCTTTCGTCAGCCCCAGCATTTT CASSLDSFRQPQHF
many TRBD1 TRBJ2-7 TRBV20-1 TGCAGTGCTCGCCCACAGGGGTCCTACGAGCAGTACTTC CSARPQGSYEQYF
many TRBD2 TRBJ2-2 TRBV20-1 TGCAGTGCCGATTCTGCAGAGGGAGGGAGGACCGGGGAGCTGTTTTTT CSADSAEGGRTGELFF
few . TRBJ1-5 TRBV30 TGTGCCTGGAGTCCCGGGGGGGGGCGGAATCAGCCCCAGCATTTT CAWSPGGGRNQPQHF
. . TRBJ1-2 TRBV20-1 TGCAGCGCTAGGAAGGGAGGGGTCTACACCTTC CSARKGGVYTF